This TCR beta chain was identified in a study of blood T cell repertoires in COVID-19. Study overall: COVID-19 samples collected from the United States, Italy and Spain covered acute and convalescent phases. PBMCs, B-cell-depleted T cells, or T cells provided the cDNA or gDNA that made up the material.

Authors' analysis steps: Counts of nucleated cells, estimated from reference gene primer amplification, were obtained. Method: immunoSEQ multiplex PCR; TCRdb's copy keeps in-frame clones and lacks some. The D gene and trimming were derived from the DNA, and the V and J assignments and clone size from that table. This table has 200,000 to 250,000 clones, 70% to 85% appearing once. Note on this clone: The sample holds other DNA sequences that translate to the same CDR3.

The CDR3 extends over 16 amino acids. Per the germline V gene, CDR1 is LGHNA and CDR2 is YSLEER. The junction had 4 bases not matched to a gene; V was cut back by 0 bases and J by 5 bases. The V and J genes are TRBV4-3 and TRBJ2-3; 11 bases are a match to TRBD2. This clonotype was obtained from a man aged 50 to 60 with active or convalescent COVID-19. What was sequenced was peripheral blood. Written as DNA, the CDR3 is TGCGCCAGCAGCCAAGATAGGCTAGCGGGGGGAGATACGCAGTATTTT. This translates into CASSQDRLAGGDTQYF.